Listed below are T cell receptor beta chains from one sample, sequenced in a study of T-cell memory formation after mild COVID-19. TCRdb analysed the 5' RACE reads with MiXCR anew, one entry per CDR3 protein. The table includes about 500,000 distinct CDR3 sequences, roughly 22% detected once. Sequenced input: PBMCs or a T cell subset sorted from them (not recorded which). These receptors were obtained from an adult woman who had mild COVID-19 (a few samples of this study predate the infection). Cell type and time point are not known. The CDR3 runs from the conserved cysteine through the conserved F or W. Each record gives: CDR3 DNA, CDR3 protein, J gene, D gene, clone size, V gene. A D gene is named only where the DNA matches it firmly. A clone size is listed for some rows: how often the clone was seen (once, few, many), or a class if it is expanded.

DNA: TGCAGTGCTTCCGACAGCTACTATGGCTACACCTTC; CDR3: CSASDSYYGYTF; J: TRBJ1-2; D: NA; size: once; V: TRBV20-1
DNA: TGTGCCAGCAGTTACGTGGCTAGTGGCTACGAGCAGTACTTC; CDR3: CASSYVASGYEQYF; J: TRBJ2-7; D: NA; size: NA; V: TRBV6-2/TRBV6-3
DNA: TGTGCCAGCAGCGAAGGGTTTGTCGGACAGCAAGTCGAGACCCAGTACTTC; CDR3: CASSEGFVGQQVETQYF; J: TRBJ2-5; D: NA; size: NA; V: TRBV6-5
DNA: TGTGCCAGCAGTTTGTTACTAAACTATGGCTACACCTTC; CDR3: CASSLLLNYGYTF; J: TRBJ1-2; D: NA; size: NA; V: TRBV12-3/TRBV12-4
DNA: TGTGCCAGCAGCGCCCGTGGGGGGCGAGCCTATGGCTACACCTTC; CDR3: CASSARGGRAYGYTF; J: TRBJ1-2; D: NA; size: NA; V: TRBV7-9
DNA: TGCAGTGCTAGAGGACTCGAAAATTCGGGTTCCCCTTACGAGCAGTACTTC; CDR3: CSARGLENSGSPYEQYF; J: TRBJ2-7; D: NA; size: few; V: TRBV20-1
DNA: TGTGCCAGCAGTCCCCGGGCAGGGGGCTCGGGCGGGGAGCTGTTTTTT; CDR3: CASSPRAGGSGGELFF; J: TRBJ2-2; D: TRBD1; size: few; V: TRBV6-5
DNA: TGTGCCAGCAGCGAAGGGACTGAATCGGCGATGGAGCAGTTCTTC; CDR3: CASSEGTESAMEQFF; J: TRBJ2-1; D: NA; size: few; V: TRBV21-1
DNA: TGTGCCAGCAGCCAAGATCCCACTAGCGGGAGGGCCCTCGAGCAGTACTTC; CDR3: CASSQDPTSGRALEQYF; J: TRBJ2-7; D: TRBD2; size: few; V: TRBV3-1
DNA: TGTGCCAGCAGTGCCGGTGTCTACAATGAGCAGTTCTTC; CDR3: CASSAGVYNEQFF; J: TRBJ2-1; D: NA; size: few; V: TRBV25-1
DNA: TGTGCCACCAGCAGAGATCGACAGGGGGCGAACACCGGGGAGCTGTTTTTT; CDR3: CATSRDRQGANTGELFF; J: TRBJ2-2; D: TRBD1; size: few; V: TRBV15
DNA: TGTGCCAGCAGTTTACAACCCACCCCCTCCTACGAGCAGTACTTC; CDR3: CASSLQPTPSYEQYF; J: TRBJ2-7; D: NA; size: many; V: TRBV12-3/TRBV12-4
DNA: TGTGCCAGCAGTTACTACATTTTGTCTAGCGGATACTCCTACAATGAGCAGTTCTTC; CDR3: CASSYYILSSGYSYNEQFF; J: TRBJ2-1; D: TRBD2; size: NA; V: TRBV6-6
DNA: TGCAGCGTTGAAGAGAGCGGACAGACCACCTACGAGCAGTACTTC; CDR3: CSVEESGQTTYEQYF; J: TRBJ2-7; D: NA; size: NA; V: TRBV29-1
DNA: TGCAGCCTCCTATGGTTAGGGGATGGGAAAGAGACCCAGTACTTC; CDR3: CSLLWLGDGKETQYF; J: TRBJ2-5; D: NA; size: few; V: TRBV29-1
DNA: TGTGCCAGCAGCCTGCGAGGTCGTGCTAGCACAGATACGCAGTATTTT; CDR3: CASSLRGRASTDTQYF; J: TRBJ2-3; D: NA; size: few; V: TRBV3-1
DNA: TGTGCCAGCAGTGACCCCCGGGGGCAAGAGACCCAGTACTTC; CDR3: CASSDPRGQETQYF; J: TRBJ2-5; D: NA; size: few; V: TRBV25-1
DNA: TGTGCCAGCAGTACCGGGTCGACGAACACCGGGGAGCTGTTTTTT; CDR3: CASSTGSTNTGELFF; J: TRBJ2-2; D: NA; size: NA; V: TRBV6-6
DNA: TGTGCCACCAGCAGAGGACCAGGGCGAAGCACAGATACGCAGTATTTT; CDR3: CATSRGPGRSTDTQYF; J: TRBJ2-3; D: NA; size: few; V: TRBV15
DNA: TGTGCCAGCAGCTATGGGACAGATCATTATGGCTACACCTTC; CDR3: CASSYGTDHYGYTF; J: TRBJ1-2; D: TRBD1; size: NA; V: TRBV7-9
DNA: TGTGCCACCAGTGATTCGGACGGGTTGAACACTGAAGCTTTCTTT; CDR3: CATSDSDGLNTEAFF; J: TRBJ1-1; D: NA; size: few; V: TRBV24-1
DNA: TGCGCCAGCAGCCAAGATTCGCGCACAGATACGCAGTATTTT; CDR3: CASSQDSRTDTQYF; J: TRBJ2-3; D: NA; size: NA; V: TRBV4-3
DNA: TGTGCCAGCAGCTGGCCACAGGCAATAGTCACAGATACGCAGTATTTT; CDR3: CASSWPQAIVTDTQYF; J: TRBJ2-3; D: NA; size: NA; V: TRBV7-8
DNA: TGCAGCGTTGAAGATAGGGCTAGCGGGGGGTCCTACGAGCAGTACTTC; CDR3: CSVEDRASGGSYEQYF; J: TRBJ2-7; D: TRBD2; size: few; V: TRBV29-1
DNA: TGTGCCAGCAGTTCTGTAATAGGGGGCAGCTCCTACGAGCAGTACTTC; CDR3: CASSSVIGGSSYEQYF; J: TRBJ2-7; D: TRBD1; size: NA; V: TRBV28
DNA: TGCGCCAGCTCTCTCGGGGCCTCCTCTGGAAACACCATATATTTT; CDR3: CASSLGASSGNTIYF; J: TRBJ1-3; D: NA; size: NA; V: TRBV5-1
DNA: TGTGCCAGTGGTTTGGGCCAGGGGAGGTACGAGCAGTACTTC; CDR3: CASGLGQGRYEQYF; J: TRBJ2-7; D: NA; size: NA; V: TRBV27
DNA: TGTGCCAGTAGTGATGTATCGGGTCAGCCCCAGCATTTT; CDR3: CASSDVSGQPQHF; J: TRBJ1-5; D: NA; size: NA; V: TRBV19
DNA: TGTGCCAGCAGCCTGGACAGTTTCGAGATTAGCACAGATACGCAGTATTTT; CDR3: CASSLDSFEISTDTQYF; J: TRBJ2-3; D: NA; size: NA; V: TRBV14
DNA: TGTGCCAGCAGTTCGGGGGGGCGGTATGAGCAGTTCTTC; CDR3: CASSSGGRYEQFF; J: TRBJ2-1; D: TRBD2; size: NA; V: TRBV7-2
DNA: TGTGCCAGCAGTTATAGGACAGGGGTTCAGTGGGAGCTGTTTTTT; CDR3: CASSYRTGVQWELFF; J: TRBJ2-2; D: TRBD1; size: few; V: TRBV12-3/TRBV12-4
DNA: TGTGCCAGCAGCCCCGGGGTCGGGCCGGACGAGCAGTACTTC; CDR3: CASSPGVGPDEQYF; J: TRBJ2-7; D: NA; size: NA; V: TRBV4-2
DNA: TGCAGTGCTGTTAGACAGGGTGGCAGCGGCTACACCTTC; CDR3: CSAVRQGGSGYTF; J: TRBJ1-2; D: TRBD1; size: NA; V: TRBV20-1
DNA: TGTGCCAGCTCACCGTCAGGAAGAAATGAAAAACTGTTTTTT; CDR3: CASSPSGRNEKLFF; J: TRBJ1-4; D: NA; size: few; V: TRBV18
DNA: TGTGCCAGTAGTTTCGAGGACACCTCCCCTTGGGGCTACACCTTC; CDR3: CASSFEDTSPWGYTF; J: TRBJ1-2; D: NA; size: NA; V: TRBV19
DNA: TGTGCCAGCAGAGGACTAGCGGGGTCACAAGAGACCCAGTACTTC; CDR3: CASRGLAGSQETQYF; J: TRBJ2-5; D: TRBD2; size: NA; V: TRBV2
DNA: TGTGCCAGCAGCCCCCCCCTACGAGATACGCAGTATTTT; CDR3: CASSPPLRDTQYF; J: TRBJ2-3; D: NA; size: NA; V: TRBV5-4
DNA: TGTGCCAGCAGTTACTCAGAGGGGGCAATTTCTGGAAACACCATATATTTT; CDR3: CASSYSEGAISGNTIYF; J: TRBJ1-3; D: TRBD1; size: NA; V: TRBV6-5
DNA: TGTGCCAGCACACTGAGGCATATGACCTACGAGCAGTACTTC; CDR3: CASTLRHMTYEQYF; J: TRBJ2-7; D: NA; size: many; V: TRBV2
DNA: TGTGCCAGCAGTTTTAGCGGATACAATGAGCAGTTCTTC; CDR3: CASSFSGYNEQFF; J: TRBJ2-1; D: NA; size: many; V: TRBV6-5